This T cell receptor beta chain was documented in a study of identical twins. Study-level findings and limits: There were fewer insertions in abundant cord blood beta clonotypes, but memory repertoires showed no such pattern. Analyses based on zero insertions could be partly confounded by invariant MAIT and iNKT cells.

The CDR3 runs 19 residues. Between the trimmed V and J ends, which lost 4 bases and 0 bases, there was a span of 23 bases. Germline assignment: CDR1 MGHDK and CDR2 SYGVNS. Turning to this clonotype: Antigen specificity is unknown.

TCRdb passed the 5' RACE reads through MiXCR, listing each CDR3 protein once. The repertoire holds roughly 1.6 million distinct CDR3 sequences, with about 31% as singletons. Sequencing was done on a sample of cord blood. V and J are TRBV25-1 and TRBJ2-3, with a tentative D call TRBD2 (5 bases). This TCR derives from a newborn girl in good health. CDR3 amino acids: CASSGPSGNAFTSTDTQYF. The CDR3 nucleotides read TGTGCCAGCAGTGGACCCAGCGGTAACGCCTTCACTAGCACAGATACGCAGTATTTT.